This T cell receptor (beta chain) came from a study of lymphopenia after photon versus proton radiotherapy. Measured with immunoSEQ multiplex PCR; TCRdb has only the in-frame clones, and not every one. This table holds about 26,000 clones, approximately 85% found once. This receptor was obtained from a man aged 25-45 years with gastric cancer. Sequenced material: peripheral blood, taken from a patient treated with photon-based radiotherapy.

The CDR3 loop is CASSPPGLTLNEQFF. The CDR3 DNA reads as TGTGCCAGCTCACCACCGGGGTTAACGCTGAATGAGCAGTTCTTC. The rearrangement links TRBV18 to TRBJ2-1; D not resolved. The CDR3 runs to 15 residues. CDR1 and CDR2 (germline): KGHSH, LQKENI. The germline V and J ends were trimmed by 0 bases and 7 bases, with 13 bases remaining between them. Complete variable domain (other parts from reference TRBV18 and TRBJ2-1): NAGVMQNPRHLVRRRGQEARLRCSPMKGHSHVYWYRQLPEEGLKFMVYLQKENIIDESGMPKERFSAEFPKEGPSILRIQQVVRGDSAAYFCASSPPGLTLNEQFFGPGTRLTVL.